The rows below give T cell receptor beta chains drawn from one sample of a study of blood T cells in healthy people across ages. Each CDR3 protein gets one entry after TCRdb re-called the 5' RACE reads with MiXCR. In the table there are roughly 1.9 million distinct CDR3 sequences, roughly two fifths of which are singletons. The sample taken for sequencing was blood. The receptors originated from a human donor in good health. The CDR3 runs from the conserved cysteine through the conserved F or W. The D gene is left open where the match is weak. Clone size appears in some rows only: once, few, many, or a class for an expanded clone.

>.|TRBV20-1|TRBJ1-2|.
TGCAGTGCTTCCCGGTACTATGGCTACACCTTC
CSASRYYGYTF
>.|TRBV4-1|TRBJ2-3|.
TGCGCCAGCAGCCAAGATGGGCTAACTAGCACAGATACGCAGTATTTT
CASSQDGLTSTDTQYF
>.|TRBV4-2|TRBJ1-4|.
TGTGCCGGCAGCCAAACGGGCGTCCAGAATGAAAAACTGTTTTTT
CAGSQTGVQNEKLFF
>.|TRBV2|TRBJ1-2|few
TGTGCCTGCACCCCGACGGACTATGGCTACACCTTC
CACTPTDYGYTF
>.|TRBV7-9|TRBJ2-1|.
TGTGCCAGCAGCAAGGGGGTTATGATGTACGAGCAGTTCTTC
CASSKGVMMYEQFF
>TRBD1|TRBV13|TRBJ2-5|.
TGTGCCAGCAGCATGGGACAGGGATTGGGGGACAACCAAGAGACCCAGTACTTC
CASSMGQGLGDNQETQYF
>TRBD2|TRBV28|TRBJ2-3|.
TGTGCCAGCAGGGGGCTAGCGGGGAGAATACACACAGATACGCAGTATTTT
CASRGLAGRIHTDTQYF
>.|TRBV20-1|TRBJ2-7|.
TGCAGTGCTAGAAGCTCTGCGAGCTCCTACGTGCAGTACTTC
CSARSSASSYVQYF
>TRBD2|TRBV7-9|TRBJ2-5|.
TGTGCCAGCAGCTTGGGGGACCGACTAGCTAAGTACTTC
CASSLGDRLAKYF
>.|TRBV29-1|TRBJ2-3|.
TGCGGCGGCGGGAAGAAGGAAGATACGCAGTATTTT
CGGGKKEDTQYF
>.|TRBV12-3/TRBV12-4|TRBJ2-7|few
TGTGCCAGCCACGGGCAGGGGAGTTCTGAGCAGTACTTC
CASHGQGSSEQYF
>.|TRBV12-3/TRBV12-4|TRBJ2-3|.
.
CASSTVGLGTDTEYF
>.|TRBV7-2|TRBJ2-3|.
TGTACCAGCAACCTTGGAGGTCCAGGCACAGATACGCAGTATTTT
CTSNLGGPGTDTQYF
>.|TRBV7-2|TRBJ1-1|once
TGTGCCAGCAACCTCCTCCCGGGGCGAACTGAAGCTTTCTTT
CASNLLPGRTEAFF
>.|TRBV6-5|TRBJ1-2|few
TGTGCCAGCAGCCGAGGGGGTATGGGCTACACCTTC
CASSRGGMGYTF
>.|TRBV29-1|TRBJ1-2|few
TGCAGCGCCGGACAGAAATCTCCCTATGGCTACACCTTC
CSAGQKSPYGYTF
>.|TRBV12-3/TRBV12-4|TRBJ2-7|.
TGTGCCAGCAGTTTAGGCGGGTGGGGGTACGAGCAGTACTTC
CASSLGGWGYEQYF
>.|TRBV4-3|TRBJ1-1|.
TGCGCCAGCGGCTGGGGTAGCACTGAAGCTTTCTTT
CASGWGSTEAFF
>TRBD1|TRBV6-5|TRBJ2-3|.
TGTGCCAGCAGTTACGGGACAGCCACAGATACGCAGTATTTT
CASSYGTATDTQYF
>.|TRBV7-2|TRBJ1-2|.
TGTGCCAGCAGCTTTACCAGGACAGCCCGGTCGTATGGCTACACCTTC
CASSFTRTARSYGYTF
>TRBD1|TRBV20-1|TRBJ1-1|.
TGCAGTGCCCCACCCGCGGGACAGGCAAACACTGAAGCTTTCTTT
CSAPPAGQANTEAFF
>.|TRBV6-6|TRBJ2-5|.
TGTGCCAGCAGTTCCCCACATCAAGAGACCCAGTACTTC
CASSSPHQETQYF
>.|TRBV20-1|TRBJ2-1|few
TGCAGTGCTAGAAGGAATCCCGATGAGCAGTTCTTC
CSARRNPDEQFF
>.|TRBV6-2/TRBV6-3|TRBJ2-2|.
TGTGCCAGCAGAAAAACGCCGACCGGGGAGCCGTTTTTT
CASRKTPTGEPFF
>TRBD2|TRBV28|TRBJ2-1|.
TGTGCCGGCAGAGTTAGCGGGGGGATCCCGGATGAGCAGTTCTTC
CAGRVSGGIPDEQFF
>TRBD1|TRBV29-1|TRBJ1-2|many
TGCAGCGTAACAGGGGGCTATGGCTACACCTTC
CSVTGGYGYTF
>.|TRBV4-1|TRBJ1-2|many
TGCGCCAGCAGCCAATCCGGGACTCCGATCTATGGCTACACCTTC
CASSQSGTPIYGYTF
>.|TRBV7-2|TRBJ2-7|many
TGTGCCAGCAGTACAGGGAATTCCTACGAGCAGTACTTC
CASSTGNSYEQYF
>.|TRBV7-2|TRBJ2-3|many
TGTGCCAGCAGCCTACAACTCACAGATACGCAGTATTTT
CASSLQLTDTQYF
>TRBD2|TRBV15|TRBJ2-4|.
TGTGCCACCAGCACCTCCAAATGGGGGGGTGACATTCAGTACTTC
CATSTSKWGGDIQYF
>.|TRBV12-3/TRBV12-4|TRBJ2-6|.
TGTGCCAGCGGGGATCCTAGTACCAACGTCCTGACTTTC
CASGDPSTNVLTF
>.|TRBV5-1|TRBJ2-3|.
TGCGCCAGCAGCTCCTGGACAGTCCAGAGCACAGATACGCAGTATTTT
CASSSWTVQSTDTQYF
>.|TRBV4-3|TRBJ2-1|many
TGCGCCAGCAGCCCCGGGACTCTCTACAATGAGCAGTTCTTC
CASSPGTLYNEQFF
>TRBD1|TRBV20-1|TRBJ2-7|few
TGCAGTGCTAGAGATATAGGACCGGGACAGGTATACGAGCAGTACTTC
CSARDIGPGQVYEQYF
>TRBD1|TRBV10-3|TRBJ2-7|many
TGTGCCATCGAAGACAGGGATACCTACGAGCAGTACTTC
CAIEDRDTYEQYF
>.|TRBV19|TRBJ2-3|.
TGTGCCAGTAGTACGGCTCCTCTAGATACGCAGTATTTT
CASSTAPLDTQYF
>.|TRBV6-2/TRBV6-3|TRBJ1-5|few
TGTGCCAGCAGCCGAAGTGGAGGAATAAGCAATCAGCCCCAGCATTTT
CASSRSGGISNQPQHF
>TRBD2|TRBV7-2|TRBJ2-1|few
TGTGCCAGCAGGTCCGGGGGCGGGGGGCCTTACAATGAGCAGTTCTTC
CASRSGGGGPYNEQFF
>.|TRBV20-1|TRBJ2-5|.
TGCAGTGCTAGTAAACCCCAAGAGACCCAGTACTTC
CSASKPQETQYF
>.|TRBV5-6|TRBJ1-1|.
TGTGCCGGCAGCAAGGGACGTTATAGCGAAGCTTTCTTT
CAGSKGRYSEAFF
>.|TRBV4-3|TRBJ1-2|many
TGCGCCAGCAGCCCCAGAGGGGGGAGCCCCTATGGCTACACCTTC
CASSPRGGSPYGYTF
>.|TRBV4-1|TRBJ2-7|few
TGCGCCAGCAGCCAAAGCCTAATGTCGGGCTTAGTCACCGAGCAGTACTTC
CASSQSLMSGLVTEQYF
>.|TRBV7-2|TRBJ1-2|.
TGTGCCAGCAGCCGAGCGGCGTGGGGCAGGGAGGACTATGGCTACACCTTC
CASSRAAWGREDYGYTF
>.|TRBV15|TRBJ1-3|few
TGTGCCACCCGAAAACCCTCTGGAAACACCATATATTTT
CATRKPSGNTIYF
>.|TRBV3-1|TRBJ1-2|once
TGTGCCAGCAGCCAAACAAGGGGCCACCGGGGTGGCTACACCTTC
CASSQTRGHRGGYTF
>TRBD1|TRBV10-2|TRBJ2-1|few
TGCGCCAGCAGTGAGGAGGGGGCGCGTAATAATGAGCAGTTCTTC
CASSEEGARNNEQFF